Shown below are 23 T cell receptor beta chains from a single sample sequenced in a study of technical replicates of blood from a few donors. TCRdb keeps only in-frame clones here, not all; method: immunoSEQ multiplex PCR. The sample has approximately 15,000 clones, about nine tenths seen once. Sequencing input: PBMCs. The receptor set was obtained from a human donor in good health.

The V and J genes are TRBV2 and TRBJ1-1; 7 nucleotides match TRBD1. Germline loops: CDR1 SNHLY, CDR2 FYNNEI. This CDR3 spans 13 amino acids. V lost 6 bases to trimming and J lost 3 bases; unmatched junction nucleotides: 4. CDR3 in DNA: TGTGCCAGCAGCACCCAGGGGGACACTGAAGCTTTCTTT. As protein: CASSTQGDTEAFF.

The sample holds a few counts of this clone. The genes are TRBV5-6 and TRBJ1-3, with D possibly being TRBD1 (5 bases). Germline CDR1 and CDR2: SGHDT and YYEEEE. V dropped 4 bases and J dropped 0 bases, with 11 bases sitting between them. The CDR3 totals 15 residues. The DNA of the CDR3 is TGTGCCAGCAGCGCGACCACAGGCTCTGGAAACACCATATATTTT. As protein: CASSATTGSGNTIYF.

This clone was picked up a small number of times. The chain recombines TRBV5-6 with TRBJ2-1; 10 nucleotides align to TRBD1. The CDR3 covers 14 residues. Trimming at V came to 4 bases and at J to 8 bases, leaving 6 bases not matched to a gene. The V gene's germline CDR1 is SGHDT and CDR2 YYEEEE. The CDR3 bases are TGTGCCAGCAGCCCGGGACAGGGGCACGATGAGCAGTTCTTC. As protein: CASSPGQGHDEQFF.

The chain recombines TRBV4-1 with TRBJ2-1, with TRBD2 matching 10 bases. Germline CDR1 reads MGHRA; CDR2 reads YSYEKL. The CDR3 spans 16 residues. Trimming cost V 0 bases and J 4 bases; bases outside gene matches: 3. CDR3 nucleotides: TGCGCCAGCAGCCAAGATTGGACTAGCGGTTACAATGAGCAGTTCTTC. Its translation is CASSQDWTSGYNEQFF.

The V call is TRBV7-9, the J call TRBJ2-1; 10 bases match TRBD1. The V segment lost 8 bases and the J segment 9 bases; nucleotides outside the gene matches: 16. Looked up from germline, CDR1 is SEHNR and CDR2 is FQNEAQ (reference sequence). The CDR3 is 16 residues long. In DNA form, the CDR3 reads TGTGCCAGCTTAAGACTTGACAGGGGGCAAGGTACTGAGCAGTTCTTC. Residues: CASLRLDRGQGTEQFF. Based on the CDR3 plus reference TRBV7-9 and TRBJ2-1, the full variable domain is DTGVSQNPRHKITKRGQNVTFRCDPISEHNRLYWYRQTLGQGPEFLTYFQNEAQLEKSRLLSDRFSAERPKGSFSTLEIQRTEQGDSAMYLCASLRLDRGQGTEQFFGPGTRLTVL.

The chain links TRBV14 to TRBJ2-1; 7 nucleotides agree with TRBD2. V shed 9 bases, J shed 12 bases, and the junction held 11 bases outside the gene matches. The CDR3 runs to 12 residues. Germline V gives CDR1 SGHDN, CDR2 FVKESK. The CDR3 is CASAGGGLTQFF. The CDR3 DNA sequence: TGTGCCAGTGCTGGGGGAGGGCTGACGCAGTTCTTC.

The rearrangement joins TRBV5-1 to TRBJ2-5, with 7 positions matching TRBD1. This CDR3 is 13 amino acids long. Germline V gene lookup returns CDR1 SGHRS and CDR2 YFSETQ. The trim removed 7 bases at V and 1 base at J, leaving 4 bases unmatched. The CDR3 loop reads CASRRGIQETQYF. In nucleotides, the CDR3 is TGCGCCAGCCGCAGGGGGATCCAAGAGACCCAGTACTTC.

In this sample, this clone turned up once. The chain links TRBV5-8 to TRBJ2-1; no clear D gene. This CDR3 region has 15 residues. Germline-derived CDR1 and CDR2 are SGHTS and YDEGEE. Trimming shortened V by 4 bases and J by 0 bases, and 11 bases separated the two germline ends. The CDR3 DNA follows: TGTGCCAGCAGCCCCCTCGGTAGCTCCTACAATGAGCAGTTCTTC. This translates into CASSPLGSSYNEQFF.

This chain joins TRBV14 and TRBJ2-5, with 12 bases identical to TRBD2. The ends lost 3 bases at V and 1 base at J; junction bases unmatched: 6. Germline CDR1 SGHDN, CDR2 FVKESK. This CDR3 region has 17 residues. CDR3 loop: CASSQFPGLAGQETQYF. The CDR3 DNA reads TGTGCCAGCAGCCAGTTCCCGGGACTAGCGGGCCAAGAGACCCAGTACTTC.

The CDR3 sequence is CSGKREQETQYF. In nucleotides, the CDR3 is TGCAGCGGAAAGCGGGAACAAGAGACCCAGTACTTC. The chain couples TRBV29-1 to TRBJ2-5, with TRBD2 matching over 7 bases. V dropped 7 bases and J dropped 2; count of bases not matched to a gene: 4. The CDR3 spans 12 residues. From germline, CDR1 is SQVTM and CDR2 ANQGSEA.

CDR3 nucleotide sequence: TGTGCCAGCAGCCCCGAGACTCTTTCCTCAGATACGCAGTATTTT. Amino acid sequence: CASSPETLSSDTQYF. The gene calls are TRBV7-9 and TRBJ2-3; D gene uncertain. Trimming cost V 5 bases and J 4 bases, with 16 bases left between them. The CDR3 consists of 15 residues. Germline lookup yields CDR1 SEHNR and CDR2 FQNEAQ (reference sequence).

The chain links TRBV6-6 to TRBJ1-5; no definite D call. The germline V and J ends were trimmed by 4 bases and 6 bases, with 7 bases remaining between them. The germline CDR1 and CDR2 sequences are MNHNY and SVGAGI (reference sequence). The CDR3 runs 12 residues. The DNA for the CDR3 is TGTGCCAGCAGTTTACCAGTTCAGCCCCAGCATTTT. Translation: CASSLPVQPQHF.

The CDR3 region is CAISPTSGTYNEQFF. CDR3 nucleotide sequence: TGTGCCATCAGCCCGACTAGCGGGACCTACAATGAGCAGTTCTTC. This chain uses TRBV10-3 with TRBJ2-1; 11 bases map to TRBD2. There are 15 residues in the CDR3. Germline V gives CDR1 ENHRY, CDR2 SYGVKD. The V and J ends lost 6 bases and 2 bases, in that order; junction bases with no gene match: 3.

This clone was observed a single time. The chain combines TRBV6-4 with TRBJ2-6; TRBD1 aligns across 9 bases. CDR1 and CDR2 (germline): MRHNA, SNTAGT. This CDR3 is 17 amino acids long. V shed 6 bases, J shed 2 bases, and the junction held 8 bases outside the gene matches. Here the CDR3 DNA reads TGTGCCAGCAGAGGATCTGACAGGGGGACTGGGGCCAACGTCCTGACTTTC. Protein product: CASRGSDRGTGANVLTF.

The rearrangement uses TRBV5-1 and TRBJ1-5; D might be TRBD1 (5 bases). The CDR3 runs 14 residues. The germline CDR1 and CDR2 sequences are SGHRS and YFSETQ. The V and J ends lost 1 base and 7 bases respectively, with 12 bases between them. CDR3 protein: CASSLFGGGQPQHF. The CDR3 nucleotides are TGCGCCAGCAGCTTGTTCGGGGGAGGCCAGCCCCAGCATTTT.

The chain is built from TRBV19 and TRBJ2-5, with a weak D call TRBD1 (5 bases). Trimming shortened V by 3 bases and J by 5 bases, and 19 bases separated the two germline ends. This CDR3 is 16 amino acids long. Germline V CDR1 and CDR2: LNHDA, SQIVND (reference sequence). CDR3 region: CASSIGQGPWKETQYF. For the CDR3, the DNA is TGTGCCAGTAGTATTGGGCAGGGCCCTTGGAAGGAGACCCAGTACTTC.

This chain joins TRBV29-1 and TRBJ2-5; the D gene is possibly TRBD2 (6 bases). Germline loops: CDR1 SQVTM, CDR2 ANQGSEA. CDR3 length: 13 amino acids. The DNA for the CDR3 is TGCAGTGGTAAACTCGGGAGTCGGGAGACCCAGTACTTC. This translates into CSGKLGSRETQYF.

This clone was counted a few times. The chain employs TRBV6-5 and TRBJ2-5; a possible D gene is TRBD1 (6 bases). V shed 2 bases and J shed 0 bases, with 13 bases lying between them. This CDR3 spans 16 amino acids. Germline loops: CDR1 MNHEY, CDR2 SVGAGI. The CDR3, as DNA: TGTGCCAGCAGTTACGGCGCTGGGACATACCAAGAGACCCAGTACTTC. Amino acids: CASSYGAGTYQETQYF.

CDR3: CASSRTFGLATEYYEQYF. The CDR3 DNA follows: TGTGCCAGCAGCCGTACCTTCGGTCTAGCTACAGAGTACTACGAGCAGTACTTC. This chain links TRBV28 with TRBJ2-7; a weak D match, TRBD2 (5 bases). This CDR3 is built from 18 residues. Germline CDR1 and CDR2: MDHEN and SYDVKM. The V and J ends lost 6 bases and 3 bases respectively, with 27 bases between them.

This clone has a handful of counts. This sequence joins TRBV11-2 and TRBJ2-7; 9 bases fit TRBD2. V was clipped by 6 bases and J by 2 bases; unmatched bases: 8. CDR1 and CDR2 from the germline V gene are SGHAT and FQNNGV. The CDR3 has 15 amino acids. This CDR3 reads CASRPLAGRPYEQYF. CDR3 nucleotides: TGTGCCAGCAGGCCCCTAGCGGGACGGCCCTACGAGCAGTACTTC.

This chain joins TRBV28 and TRBJ2-3; D may be TRBD1 (6 bases). The CDR3 contains 12 residues. Germline CDR1 and CDR2: MDHEN and SYDVKM. Trimming shortened V by 6 bases and J by 5 bases, and 9 bases separated the two germline ends. The CDR3: CASRPQGDTQYF. CDR3 coding DNA: TGTGCCAGCAGACCACAGGGAGATACGCAGTATTTT. Drawing the rest from reference TRBV28 and TRBJ2-3, the complete variable domain is DVKVTQSSRYLVKRTGEKVFLECVQDMDHENMFWYRQDPGLGLRLIYFSYDVKMKEKGDIPEGYSVSREKKERFSLILESASTNQTSMYLCASRPQGDTQYFGPGTRLTVL.

The J gene is TRBJ2-5, the V gene TRBV11-2, with 10 positions matching TRBD2. CDR3 length equals 14 residues. Germline V gene sequence: CDR1 SGHAT, CDR2 FQNNGV. V lost 5 bases and J lost 4; bases outside the gene matches: 4. The CDR3: CASSVRLAGETQYF. The CDR3, as DNA: TGTGCCAGCAGCGTACGACTAGCGGGAGAGACCCAGTACTTC.

The gene calls are TRBV30 and TRBJ2-2; the match to TRBD1 covers 9 bases. Germline V gives CDR1 GTSNPN, CDR2 SVGIG (reference sequence). V was pared by 4 bases and J by 5 bases, with 8 bases of the junction left unmatched. CDR3 size: 15 residues. The CDR3 DNA reads TGTGCCTGGACGCTAGTAGGACAGGGGACCGGGGAGCTGTTTTTT. Protein sequence: CAWTLVGQGTGELFF.